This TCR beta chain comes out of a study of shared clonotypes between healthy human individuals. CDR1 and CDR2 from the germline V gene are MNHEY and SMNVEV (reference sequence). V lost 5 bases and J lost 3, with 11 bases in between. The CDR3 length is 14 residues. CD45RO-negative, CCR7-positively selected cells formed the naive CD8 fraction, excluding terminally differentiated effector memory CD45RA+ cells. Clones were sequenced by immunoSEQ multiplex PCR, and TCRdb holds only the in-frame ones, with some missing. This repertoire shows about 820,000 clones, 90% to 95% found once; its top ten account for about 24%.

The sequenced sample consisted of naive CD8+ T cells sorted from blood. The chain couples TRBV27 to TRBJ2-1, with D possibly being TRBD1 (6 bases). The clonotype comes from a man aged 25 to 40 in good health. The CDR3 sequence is CASSPGTFYNEQFF. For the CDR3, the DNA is TGTGCCAGCAGTCCCGGGACATTCTACAATGAGCAGTTCTTC.